This T cell receptor beta chain was found in a study of blood T cell repertoires in COVID-19. In the study overall: Italy, Spain and the United States were the sources of the convalescent and acute COVID-19 samples. T cells, B-cell-depleted T cells, or PBMCs provided the cDNA or gDNA that served as material.

V shed 3 bases, J shed 4 bases, and the junction held 4 bases outside the gene matches. Germline assignment: CDR1 LNHDA and CDR2 SQIVND (reference sequence). The CDR3 consists of 15 residues. In the original workflow: Cell counts per sample came from amplifying reference gene primers. Generated by immunoSEQ multiplex PCR, the TCRdb table keeps only in-frame clones and is missing some. The V and J calls and clone size come from that table; D and trimming were worked out from the DNA. In the table there are approximately 110,000 clones, around 76% of which are singletons. The specimen sequenced was peripheral blood. The sequence derives from a woman in her seventies with acute or convalescent COVID-19. V and J are TRBV19 and TRBJ1-1; the match to TRBD1 covers 11 bases. CDR3 amino acids: CASSIRDRGVTEAFF. CDR3 in DNA: TGTGCCAGTAGTATCCGGGACAGGGGGGTCACTGAAGCTTTCTTT.